The rows below give T cell receptor beta chains drawn from one sample of a study of PD-1 blockade in mismatch repair-deficient tumors. The table came from immunoSEQ multiplex PCR; TCRdb's copy has only in-frame clones and leaves some out. The sample has about 120,000 clones, around 86% seen once; the top ten hold 13%. The sequences come from peripheral blood, collected 44 weeks after starting pembrolizumab. These receptors came from an adult with mismatch repair-deficient cancer. CDR3s include the opening cysteine and the closing phenylalanine or tryptophan. A D gene is named only where the DNA matches it firmly.

v_gene	j_gene	d_gene	CDR3aa	CDR3nt
TRBV13	TRBJ2-3	TRBD1	CASLSRLTGRTDTQYF	TGTGCCAGCCTTTCAAGGTTGACAGGGAGAACAGATACGCAGTATTTT
TRBV5-6	TRBJ2-5	NA	CASSLAPARGQVETQYF	TGTGCCAGCAGCTTGGCCCCTGCCCGCGGCCAGGTGGAGACCCAGTACTTC
TRBV2	TRBJ2-1	TRBD1	CASSVNKQLRGRRNEQFF	TGTGCCAGCAGTGTCAACAAACAACTCAGGGGGCGCCGGAATGAGCAGTTCTTC
TRBV11-1	TRBJ2-7	TRBD1	CASSPRDRGVHEQYF	TGTGCCAGCAGCCCCAGGGACAGGGGGGTCCACGAGCAGTACTTC
TRBV4-1	TRBJ2-2	TRBD1	CASSQRTGGTGELFF	TGCGCCAGCAGCCAACGGACAGGGGGGACCGGGGAGCTGTTTTTT
TRBV4-3	TRBJ2-7	NA	CASSQVPGTDSYEQYF	TGCGCCAGCAGCCAAGTTCCCGGGACGGACTCCTACGAGCAGTACTTC
TRBV7-6	TRBJ2-3	TRBD2	CASRLTAGGLSTDTQYF	TGTGCCAGCAGATTAACAGCGGGAGGCCTTAGCACAGATACGCAGTATTTT
TRBV5-6	TRBJ2-1	NA	CASSLGVTEQFF	TGTGCCAGCAGCTTGGGAGTGACTGAGCAGTTCTTC
TRBV28	TRBJ2-7	TRBD2	CASSSLPYASGSSHEQYF	TGTGCCAGCAGTTCACTGCCTTATGCTAGCGGGAGTTCCCACGAGCAGTACTTC
TRBV13	TRBJ2-5	NA	CASSSVKAGGVRETQYF	TGTGCCAGCAGCTCGGTCAAAGCGGGTGGGGTTCGTGAGACCCAGTACTTC